This paragraph reports one T cell receptor beta chain. Original data processing: Estimated nucleated cell counts came from reference gene primer amplification. Assay: immunoSEQ multiplex PCR; the TCRdb copy retains only in-frame clones and omits some. That table supplies the V and J calls and clone size; D and trimming were determined from the DNA. The sample has approximately 400,000 clones, roughly 86% seen once. These data belong to a study of blood T cell repertoires in COVID-19. Whole-study context: PBMCs, B-cell-depleted T cells, or T cells were the source of the cDNA or gDNA that made up the material.

Cohort 3 recovery required two negative PCRs, clearance, or symptom resolution. This CDR3 is 15 amino acids long. Germline V CDR1 and CDR2: MNHEY, SVGEGT. Trimming at V came to 6 bases and at J to 7 bases, leaving 13 bases not matched to a gene. J is TRBJ1-1 and V is TRBV6-2 or TRBV6-3, with 8 bases aligning to TRBD1. The specimen was PBMCs or T cells enriched from blood (not recorded which). The source of this sequence is a man between 25 and 39 years old who had recovered from COVID-19. The CDR3 bases are TGTGCCAGCAGCCACCTGACAGGGGAGATGTTTGAAGCTTTCTTT. Protein: CASSHLTGEMFEAFF.